Each of the 15 T cell receptor beta chains below was sequenced from the same sample in a study of T cells in Graves' hyperthyroidism and ophthalmopathy. There were TCR beta CDR3 regions amplified from RNA transcripts. A set of HTBI primers served as the primers for a first-round RT-PCR of the TCR CDR3. One entry per CDR3 protein results from TCRdb running MiXCR on the multiplex PCR reads. The table has over 500,000 distinct CDR3 sequences, roughly 15% seen once. Sequenced input: blood. The receptors originated from a woman between 18 and 30 years old with Graves' ophthalmopathy.

In its sample, this clonotype was seen many times. The chain combines TRBV11-1 with TRBJ1-1; the D gene is possibly TRBD1 (5 bases). Germline values: CDR1 SGHAT, CDR2 FQDESV (reference sequence). Trimming shortened V by 0 bases and J by 4 bases, and 9 bases separated the two germline ends. This CDR3 contains 14 residues. The CDR3 DNA is TGTGCCAGCAGCTTAGCGGGGGAGGCCACTGAAGCTTTCTTT. It translates to CASSLAGEATEAFF.

CDR3 sequence: CASTPRQLMNTEAFF. Here the CDR3 DNA reads TGTGCCAGTACTCCAAGACAGCTCATGAACACTGAAGCTTTCTTT. V is TRBV19 and J is TRBJ1-1, with D possibly being TRBD1 (5 bases). The germline V gene encodes CDR1 LNHDA and CDR2 SQIVND (reference sequence). V was pared by 7 bases and J by 0 bases, with 15 bases between. The length of the CDR3 is 15 residues.

This clonotype was found many times. This chain joins TRBV28 and TRBJ2-1; 8 nucleotides agree with TRBD2. Per the germline V gene, CDR1 is MDHEN and CDR2 is SYDVKM. J gave up 0 bases and V 8 bases, and 9 bases lay outside the gene matches. This CDR3 contains 16 residues. The CDR3 loop is CASYSGKHSSYNEQFF. The DNA for the CDR3 is TGTGCCAGCTATAGCGGGAAACATAGCTCCTACAATGAGCAGTTCTTC.

This clonotype was observed many times. The chain uses TRBV5-1 and TRBJ2-2, with TRBD2 as a possible D gene (6 bases). The CDR3 runs 16 residues. Looked up from germline, CDR1 is SGHRS and CDR2 is YFSETQ. The V gene lost 1 base and the J gene lost 4 bases, with 14 bases spanning the gap. The CDR3 region has the DNA TGCGCCAGCAGCTTGATGGCATCGCGGGGCACCGGGGAGCTGTTTTTT. Translated: CASSLMASRGTGELFF.

This clonotype was observed many times. This chain joins TRBV7-2 and TRBJ1-6; tentative D call: TRBD1 (6 bases). The ends were cut back, 3 bases at V and 13 bases at J, with 13 bases in the middle. This CDR3 has 13 residues. Germline V gene sequence: CDR1 SGHTA, CDR2 FQGNSA. CDR3 DNA: TGTGCCAGCAGCTTCGGGACAAGCTCGCCCCTCCACTTT. Its translation: CASSFGTSSPLHF.

In its sample, this clonotype was seen a few times. V usage is TRBV28 and J usage is TRBJ1-4, with 7 bases identical to TRBD1. Germline loops: CDR1 MDHEN, CDR2 SYDVKM. The CDR3 contains 15 residues. Germline trimming cut 8 bases from V and 3 bases from J; bases unmatched to any gene: 9. The CDR3 loop is CASGANRGSNEKLFF. CDR3 in DNA: TGTGCCAGCGGGGCCAACAGGGGCTCTAATGAAAAACTGTTTTTT. The full variable domain, rest sourced from reference TRBV28 and TRBJ1-4, is DVKVTQSSRYLVKRTGEKVFLECVQDMDHENMFWYRQDPGLGLRLIYFSYDVKMKEKGDIPEGYSVSREKKERFSLILESASTNQTSMYLCASGANRGSNEKLFFGSGTQLSVL.

There are many counts of this clonotype. The chain carries TRBV11-2 and TRBJ2-1; a weak D match, TRBD2 (6 bases). The length of the CDR3 is 14 residues. The germline V and J ends were trimmed by 5 bases and 5 bases, with 13 bases remaining between them. Germline CDR1 and CDR2: SGHAT and FQNNGV. CDR3 coding DNA: TGTGCCAGCAGCCCTCTTAGCGGTGACAATGAGCAGTTCTTC. Amino acids: CASSPLSGDNEQFF.

This clonotype occurred many times. The CDR3 DNA sequence: TGTGCCTGGACGACAGGGGGCTGGGAAGCTTTCTTT. It codes for CAWTTGGWEAFF. This chain connects TRBV30 to TRBJ1-1; the match to TRBD1 covers 10 bases. With V trimmed by 4 bases and J by 8 bases, 4 bases remained unmatched. CDR1 and CDR2 (germline): GTSNPN, SVGIG (reference sequence). CDR3 length: 12 amino acids.

Only a few counts were recorded for this clonotype. The chain is built from TRBV12-3 or TRBV12-4 and TRBJ1-2; a weak D match, TRBD1 (6 bases). The CDR3 is 16 amino acids. Trimming took 2 bases from V and 0 from J, leaving 13 bases between them. The CDR3 here is CASSLWVTGTNYGYTF. DNA for the CDR3: TGTGCCAGCAGTTTATGGGTGACAGGAACTAACTATGGCTACACCTTC.

On this clonotype itself: A read error may account for a junction end that differs from germline. The chain has TRBV27 and TRBJ2-7, with TRBD1 matching over 9 bases. The CDR3 loop spans 12 amino acids. From germline, CDR1 is MNHEY and CDR2 SMNVEV (reference sequence). CDR3 DNA: TGTGCCAGCAGGACAGGGGGGGCCGAGCATTACTTC. Translating gives CASRTGGAEHYF.

This clonotype was seen many times. The chain has TRBV29-1 and TRBJ2-3, with D tentatively TRBD2 (5 bases). CDR3 length: 14 amino acids. The V end lost 2 bases, the J end lost 5 bases, and 14 bases lay between the germline ends. CDR1 is SQVTM, CDR2 ANQGSEA, per germline. CDR3 residues: CSVEPQKGGDTQYF. DNA for the CDR3: TGCAGCGTTGAACCCCAGAAAGGAGGAGATACGCAGTATTTT.

This clonotype was counted a few times. In nucleotides, the CDR3 is TGTGCCAGCAGACGGCCCGGGGACTTTATAGGCTATGGCTACACCTTC. Translating gives CASRRPGDFIGYGYTF. This sequence joins TRBV6-1 and TRBJ1-2, with D possibly TRBD1 on 5 matching bases. The CDR3 has 16 amino acids. The ends were cut back, 6 bases at V and 4 bases at J, with 21 bases in the middle. CDR1 and CDR2 (germline): MNHNS, SASEGT.

This clonotype was counted at least ten times. V and J are TRBV13 and TRBJ1-2; no clear D gene. This CDR3 spans 14 amino acids. Per germline, CDR1 PRHDT and CDR2 FYEKMQ (reference sequence). Between the trimmed V and J ends, which lost 2 bases and 0 bases, there was a span of 7 bases. The CDR3 region is CASSLSGSNYGYTF. In DNA form, the CDR3 reads TGTGCCAGCAGCTTATCAGGCTCTAACTATGGCTACACCTTC. Complete variable domain (other parts from reference TRBV13 and TRBJ1-2): AAGVIQSPRHLIKEKRETATLKCYPIPRHDTVYWYQQGPGQDPQFLISFYEKMQSDKGSIPDRFSAQQFSDYHSELNMSSLELGDSALYFCASSLSGSNYGYTFGSGTRLTVV.

This clonotype has more than one count but fewer than ten. The chain combines TRBV20-1 with TRBJ1-2, with a weak D call TRBD1 (5 bases). CDR1 DFQATT and CDR2 SNEGSKA come from the germline V gene (reference sequence). Trimming shortened V by 7 bases and J by 4 bases, and 19 bases separated the two germline ends. The CDR3 length is 14 residues. The CDR3 nucleotides read TGCAGTGAATTGAACAGGTCTGATCCCTATGGCTACACCTTC. It codes for CSELNRSDPYGYTF.

This clonotype was counted many times. This chain connects TRBV7-2 to TRBJ1-1; D possibly corresponds to TRBD1 (5 bases). Germline CDR1 SGHTA, CDR2 FQGNSA. Trimming stripped 7 bases from V and 4 bases from J, with 19 bases between. The CDR3 runs to 15 residues. The CDR3 protein is CASTLVGGVGTEAFF. CDR3 nucleotides: TGTGCCAGCACCCTAGTGGGAGGGGTGGGCACTGAAGCTTTCTTT.